This T cell receptor (beta chain) was sequenced in a study of long-term antiretroviral therapy in people with HIV. Study context: The 2015 immediate-ART recommendation came about a decade after the earliest samples.

To note about this clone: Its target is not known. Other DNA sequences in the sample encode the same CDR3.

Findings of the study overall: Repertoire composition at all time points was dominated by clones that had expanded before ART. Repertoires from HIV showed CDR3 length ranges narrower than those of controls.

Survey-level immunoSEQ v3.0 assays were run. TCRdb's copy holds only in-frame clones and misses some; the assay was immunoSEQ multiplex PCR. In the table there are about 25,000 clones, 80% to 90% of which are singletons. From germline, CDR1 is SGDLS and CDR2 YYNGEE. Deletions cut 0 bases from V and 3 bases from J, with 6 bases between. The CDR3 covers 13 residues. This TCR was sampled from a man between 45 and 60 years old with HIV. The sequencing used unsorted PBMCs, collected 1.2 years after starting antiretroviral therapy. J is TRBJ1-1 and V is TRBV9; a weak D match, TRBD1 (6 bases). The CDR3 coding sequence is TGTGCCAGCAGCGTAGAGGGGGACACTGAAGCTTTCTTT. Translated, it gives CASSVEGDTEAFF.